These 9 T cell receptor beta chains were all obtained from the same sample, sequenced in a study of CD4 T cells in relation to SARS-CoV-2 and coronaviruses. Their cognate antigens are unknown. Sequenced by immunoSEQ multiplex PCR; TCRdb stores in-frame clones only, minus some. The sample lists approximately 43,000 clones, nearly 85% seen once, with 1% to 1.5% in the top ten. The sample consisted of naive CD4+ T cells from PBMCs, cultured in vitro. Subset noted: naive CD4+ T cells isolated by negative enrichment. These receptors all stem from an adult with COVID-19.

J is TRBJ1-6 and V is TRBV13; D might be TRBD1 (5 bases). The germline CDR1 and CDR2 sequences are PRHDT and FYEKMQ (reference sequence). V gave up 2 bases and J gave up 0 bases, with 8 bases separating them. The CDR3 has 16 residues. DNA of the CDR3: TGTGCCAGCAGCTTAACAGGAAGCTCCTATAATTCACCCCTCCACTTT. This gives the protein CASSLTGSSYNSPLHF.

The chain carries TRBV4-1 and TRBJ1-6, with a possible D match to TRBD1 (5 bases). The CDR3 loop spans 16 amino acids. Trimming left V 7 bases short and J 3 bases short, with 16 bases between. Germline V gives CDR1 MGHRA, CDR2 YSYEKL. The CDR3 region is CASNDPRANYNSPLHF. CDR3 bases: TGCGCCAGCAACGACCCCAGGGCCAACTATAATTCACCCCTCCACTTT.

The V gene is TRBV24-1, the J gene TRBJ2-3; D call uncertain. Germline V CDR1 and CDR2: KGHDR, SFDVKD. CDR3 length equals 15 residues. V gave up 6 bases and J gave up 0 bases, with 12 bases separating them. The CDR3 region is CATSFVRDSTDTQYF. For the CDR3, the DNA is TGTGCCACCAGTTTTGTACGAGACAGCACAGATACGCAGTATTTT.

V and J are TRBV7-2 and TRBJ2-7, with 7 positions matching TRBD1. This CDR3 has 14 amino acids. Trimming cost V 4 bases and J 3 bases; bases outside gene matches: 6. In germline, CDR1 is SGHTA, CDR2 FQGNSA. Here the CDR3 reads CASSWQGQLYEQYF. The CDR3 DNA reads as TGTGCCAGCAGCTGGCAGGGACAGCTCTACGAGCAGTACTTC.

CDR3 nucleotides: TGTGCCAGCAGCTTAGACAGGGTCGACACCGGGGAGCTGTTTTTT. Its protein is CASSLDRVDTGELFF. This chain joins TRBV7-9 and TRBJ2-2; D is perhaps TRBD1 (6 bases). Trimming left V 1 base short and J 3 bases short, with 9 bases between. Looked up from germline, CDR1 is SEHNR and CDR2 is FQNEAQ (reference sequence). The CDR3 has 15 residues.

The CDR3 sequence is CASSQGARNTIYF. The CDR3 DNA follows: TGTGCCAGCAGCCAAGGGGCCCGAAACACCATATATTTT. The V call is TRBV3-1 (or the pseudogene TRBV3-2), the J call TRBJ1-3; D unresolved. The V gene lost 1 base and the J gene lost 5 bases, with 6 bases spanning the gap. This CDR3 comprises 13 residues. Germline lookup yields CDR1 LGHDT and CDR2 YNNKEL (reference sequence).

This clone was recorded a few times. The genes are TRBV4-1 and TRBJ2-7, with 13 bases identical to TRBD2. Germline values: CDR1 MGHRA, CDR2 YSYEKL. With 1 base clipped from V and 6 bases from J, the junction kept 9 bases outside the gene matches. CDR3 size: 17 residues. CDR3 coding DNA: TGCGCCAGCAGCCAAGCCGGACTAGCGGGAGCTAGCCCCGAGCAGTACTTC. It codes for CASSQAGLAGASPEQYF.

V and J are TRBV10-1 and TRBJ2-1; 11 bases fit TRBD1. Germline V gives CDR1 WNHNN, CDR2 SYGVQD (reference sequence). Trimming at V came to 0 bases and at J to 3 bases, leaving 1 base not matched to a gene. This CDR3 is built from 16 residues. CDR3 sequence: CASSESGTGGYNEQFF. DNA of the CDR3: TGCGCCAGCAGTGAGTCGGGGACAGGGGGCTACAATGAGCAGTTCTTC.

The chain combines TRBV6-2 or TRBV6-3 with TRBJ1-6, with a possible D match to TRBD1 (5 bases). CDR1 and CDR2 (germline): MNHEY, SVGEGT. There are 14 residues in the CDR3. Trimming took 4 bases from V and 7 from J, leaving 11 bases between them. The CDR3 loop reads CASSSQGGNSPLHF. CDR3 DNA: TGTGCCAGCAGTTCTCAGGGCGGGAATTCACCCCTCCACTTT.